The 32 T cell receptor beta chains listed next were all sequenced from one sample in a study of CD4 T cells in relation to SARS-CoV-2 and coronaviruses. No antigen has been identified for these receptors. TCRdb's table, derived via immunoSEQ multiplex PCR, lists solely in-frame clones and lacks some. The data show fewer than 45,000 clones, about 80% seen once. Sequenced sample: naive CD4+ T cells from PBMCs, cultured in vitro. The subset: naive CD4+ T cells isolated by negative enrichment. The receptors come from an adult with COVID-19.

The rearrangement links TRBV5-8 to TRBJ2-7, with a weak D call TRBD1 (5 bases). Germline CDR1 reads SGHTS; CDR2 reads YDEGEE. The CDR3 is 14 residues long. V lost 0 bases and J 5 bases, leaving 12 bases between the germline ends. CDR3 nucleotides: TGTGCCAGCAGCTTGGCCTTAGGGGTCCACGAGCAGTACTTC. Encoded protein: CASSLALGVHEQYF.

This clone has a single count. This CDR3 is CASSEREGSGANVLTF. The CDR3 bases are TGTGCCAGCAGTGAGCGGGAGGGCTCTGGGGCCAACGTCCTGACTTTC. This sequence joins TRBV6-1 and TRBJ2-6, with TRBD2 matching 9 bases. V lost 3 bases, J lost 0 bases, and 0 bases stayed unmatched. Germline loops: CDR1 MNHNS, CDR2 SASEGT. This CDR3 contains 16 residues.

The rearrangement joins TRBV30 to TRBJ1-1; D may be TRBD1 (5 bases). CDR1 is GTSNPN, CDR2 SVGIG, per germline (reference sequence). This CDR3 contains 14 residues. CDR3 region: CALGRELLIKEAFF. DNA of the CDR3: TGTGCTCTGGGCAGGGAGCTACTAATTAAGGAGGCTTTCTTT.

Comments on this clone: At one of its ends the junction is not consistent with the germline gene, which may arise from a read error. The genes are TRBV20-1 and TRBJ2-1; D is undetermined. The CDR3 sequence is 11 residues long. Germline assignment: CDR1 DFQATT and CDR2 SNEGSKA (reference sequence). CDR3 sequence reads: CSASPGSRTLF. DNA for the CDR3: TGCAGTGCTAGTCCAGGATCCCGCACCCTCTTC.

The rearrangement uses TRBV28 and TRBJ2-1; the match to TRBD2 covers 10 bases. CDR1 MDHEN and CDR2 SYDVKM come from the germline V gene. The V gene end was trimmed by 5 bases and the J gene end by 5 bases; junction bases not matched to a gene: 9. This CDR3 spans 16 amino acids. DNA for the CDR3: TGTGCCAGCAGTAAGGCTAGCGGGAGAGTAGACAATGAGCAGTTCTTC. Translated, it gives CASSKASGRVDNEQFF.

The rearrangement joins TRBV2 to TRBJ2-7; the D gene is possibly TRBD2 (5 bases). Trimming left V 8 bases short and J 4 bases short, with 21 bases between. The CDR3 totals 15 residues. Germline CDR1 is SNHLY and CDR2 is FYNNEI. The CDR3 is CASRVSAGRRYEQYF. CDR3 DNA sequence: TGTGCCAGCCGGGTATCGGCCGGGCGGAGGTACGAGCAGTACTTC.

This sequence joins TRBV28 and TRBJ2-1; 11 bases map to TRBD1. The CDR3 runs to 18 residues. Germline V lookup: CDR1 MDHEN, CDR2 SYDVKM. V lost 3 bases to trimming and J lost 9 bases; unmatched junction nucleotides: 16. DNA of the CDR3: TGTGCCAGCAGTTTCTCGGTCAGGGACAGGGGGGGTTTTGGTGAGCAGTTCTTC. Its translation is CASSFSVRDRGGFGEQFF. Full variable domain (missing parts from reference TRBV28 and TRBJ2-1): DVKVTQSSRYLVKRTGEKVFLECVQDMDHENMFWYRQDPGLGLRLIYFSYDVKMKEKGDIPEGYSVSREKKERFSLILESASTNQTSMYLCASSFSVRDRGGFGEQFFGPGTRLTVL.

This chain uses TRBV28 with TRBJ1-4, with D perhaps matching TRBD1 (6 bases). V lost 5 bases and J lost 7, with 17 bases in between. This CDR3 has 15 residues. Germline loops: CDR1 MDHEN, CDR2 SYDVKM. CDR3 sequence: CASSLQGTRSEKLFF. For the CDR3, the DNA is TGTGCCAGCAGTCTACAGGGAACGCGAAGTGAAAAACTGTTTTTT.

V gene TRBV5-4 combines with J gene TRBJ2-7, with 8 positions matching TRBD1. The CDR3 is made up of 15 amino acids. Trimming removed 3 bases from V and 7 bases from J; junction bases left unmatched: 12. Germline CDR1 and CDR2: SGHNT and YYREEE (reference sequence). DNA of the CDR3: TGTGCCAGCAGCTCCCCCGGACAGGGAACGAGAGAGCAGTACTTC. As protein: CASSSPGQGTREQYF.

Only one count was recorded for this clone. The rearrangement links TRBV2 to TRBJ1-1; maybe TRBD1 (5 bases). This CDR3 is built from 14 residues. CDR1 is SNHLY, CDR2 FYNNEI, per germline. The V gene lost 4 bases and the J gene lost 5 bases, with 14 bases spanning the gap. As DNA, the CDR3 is TGTGCCAGCAGTGTACGACAGAGTCCGACTGAAGCTTTCTTT. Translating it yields CASSVRQSPTEAFF.

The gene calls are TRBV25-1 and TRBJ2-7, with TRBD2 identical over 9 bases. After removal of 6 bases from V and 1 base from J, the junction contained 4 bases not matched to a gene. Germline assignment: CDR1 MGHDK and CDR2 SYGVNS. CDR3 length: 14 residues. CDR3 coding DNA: TGTGCCAGCAGCGTGACTAGCGGTTCCTACGAGCAGTACTTC. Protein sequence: CASSVTSGSYEQYF.

CDR3 in amino acids: CAWSRQGNSPLHF. The CDR3 DNA is TGTGCCTGGAGTCGACAGGGGAATTCACCCCTCCACTTT. The genes are TRBV30 and TRBJ1-6; TRBD1 agrees at 8 bases. The CDR3 spans 13 residues. The V and J ends lost 2 bases and 7 bases, in that order; junction bases with no gene match: 1. Germline V gene lookup returns CDR1 GTSNPN and CDR2 SVGIG (reference sequence).

Here the CDR3 reads CASSIATGAYNEQFF. The CDR3 DNA reads as TGTGCCAGTAGTATAGCGACGGGAGCGTACAATGAGCAGTTCTTC. The gene calls are TRBV19 and TRBJ2-1; D may be TRBD2 (6 bases). CDR1 is LNHDA, CDR2 SQIVND, per germline (reference sequence). The length of the CDR3 is 15 residues. Trimming took 1 base from V and 4 from J, leaving 11 bases between them.

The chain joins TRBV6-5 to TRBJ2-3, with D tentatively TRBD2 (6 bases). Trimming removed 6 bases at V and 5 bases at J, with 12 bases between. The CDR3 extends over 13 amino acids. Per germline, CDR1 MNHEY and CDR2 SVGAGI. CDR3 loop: CASSRGTEDTQYF. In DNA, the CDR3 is TGTGCCAGCAGCCGCGGGACTGAAGATACGCAGTATTTT.

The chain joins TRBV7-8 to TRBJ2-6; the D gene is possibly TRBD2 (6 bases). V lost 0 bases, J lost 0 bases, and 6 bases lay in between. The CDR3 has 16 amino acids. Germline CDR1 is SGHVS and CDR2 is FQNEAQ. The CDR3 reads CASSLARDSGANVLTF. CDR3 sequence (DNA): TGTGCCAGCAGCTTAGCGCGGGACTCTGGGGCCAACGTCCTGACTTTC.

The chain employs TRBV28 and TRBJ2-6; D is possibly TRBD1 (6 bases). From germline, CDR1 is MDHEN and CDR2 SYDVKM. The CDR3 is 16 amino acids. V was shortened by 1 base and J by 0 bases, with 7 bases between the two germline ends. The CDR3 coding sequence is TGTGCCAGCAGTTTATTAGGGGGCTCTGGGGCCAACGTCCTGACTTTC. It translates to CASSLLGGSGANVLTF.

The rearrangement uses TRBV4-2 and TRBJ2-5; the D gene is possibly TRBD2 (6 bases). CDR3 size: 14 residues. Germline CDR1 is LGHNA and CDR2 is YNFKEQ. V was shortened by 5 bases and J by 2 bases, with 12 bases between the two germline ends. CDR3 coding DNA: TGTGCCAGCAGCAGGCGGGATATTCAAGAGACCCAGTACTTC. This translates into CASSRRDIQETQYF.

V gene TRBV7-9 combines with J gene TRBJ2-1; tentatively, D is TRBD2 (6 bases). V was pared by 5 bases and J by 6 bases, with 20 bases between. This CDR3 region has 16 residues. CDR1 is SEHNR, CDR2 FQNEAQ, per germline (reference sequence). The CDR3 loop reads CASSPRMAGSINEQFF. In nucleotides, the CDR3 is TGTGCCAGCAGCCCTCGTATGGCGGGATCAATCAATGAGCAGTTCTTC.

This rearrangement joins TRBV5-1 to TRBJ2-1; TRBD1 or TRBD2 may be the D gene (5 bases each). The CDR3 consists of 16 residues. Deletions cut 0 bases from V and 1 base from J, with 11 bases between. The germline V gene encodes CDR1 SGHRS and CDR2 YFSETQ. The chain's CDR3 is CASSLGGSASYNEQFF. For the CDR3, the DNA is TGCGCCAGCAGCTTGGGGGGGAGTGCTTCCTACAATGAGCAGTTCTTC.

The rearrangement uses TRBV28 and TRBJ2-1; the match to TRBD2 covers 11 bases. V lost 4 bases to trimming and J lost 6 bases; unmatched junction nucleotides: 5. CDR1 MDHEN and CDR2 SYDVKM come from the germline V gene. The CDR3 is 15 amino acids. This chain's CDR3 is CASSSLAGGPNEQFF. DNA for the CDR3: TGTGCCAGCAGTTCGCTAGCGGGAGGCCCCAATGAGCAGTTCTTC.

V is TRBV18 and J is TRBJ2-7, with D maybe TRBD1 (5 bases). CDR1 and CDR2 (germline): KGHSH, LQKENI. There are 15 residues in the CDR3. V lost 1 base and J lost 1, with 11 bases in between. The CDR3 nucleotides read TGTGCCAGCTCACCACAGGGGTCCCTTTCCTACGAGCAGTACTTC. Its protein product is CASSPQGSLSYEQYF.

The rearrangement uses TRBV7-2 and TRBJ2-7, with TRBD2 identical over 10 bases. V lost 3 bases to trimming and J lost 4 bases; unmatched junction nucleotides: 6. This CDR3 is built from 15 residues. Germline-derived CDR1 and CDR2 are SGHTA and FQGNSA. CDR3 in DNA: TGTGCCAGCAGCTTTCTAGCGGGAGTTACTTACGAGCAGTACTTC. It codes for CASSFLAGVTYEQYF.

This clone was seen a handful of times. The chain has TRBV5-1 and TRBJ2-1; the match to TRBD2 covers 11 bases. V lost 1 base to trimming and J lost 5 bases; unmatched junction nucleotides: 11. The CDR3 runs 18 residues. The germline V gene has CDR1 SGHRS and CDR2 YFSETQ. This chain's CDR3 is CASSLRGGLAGGHNEQFF. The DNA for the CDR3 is TGCGCCAGCAGCTTGAGGGGGGGGCTAGCGGGAGGACACAATGAGCAGTTCTTC.

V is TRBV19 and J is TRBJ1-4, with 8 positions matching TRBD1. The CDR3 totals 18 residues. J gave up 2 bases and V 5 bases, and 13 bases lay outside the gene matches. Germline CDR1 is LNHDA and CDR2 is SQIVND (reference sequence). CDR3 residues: CASSSRTGSLATNEKLFF. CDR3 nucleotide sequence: TGTGCCAGTAGTTCAAGGACAGGGTCGCTTGCTACTAATGAAAAACTGTTTTTT.

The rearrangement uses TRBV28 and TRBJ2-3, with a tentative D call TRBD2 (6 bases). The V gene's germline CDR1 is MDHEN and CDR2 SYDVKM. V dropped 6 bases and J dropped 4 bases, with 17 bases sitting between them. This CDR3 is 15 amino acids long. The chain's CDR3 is CASREAGPPSDTQYF. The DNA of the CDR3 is TGTGCCAGCAGGGAAGCGGGCCCTCCATCAGATACGCAGTATTTT.

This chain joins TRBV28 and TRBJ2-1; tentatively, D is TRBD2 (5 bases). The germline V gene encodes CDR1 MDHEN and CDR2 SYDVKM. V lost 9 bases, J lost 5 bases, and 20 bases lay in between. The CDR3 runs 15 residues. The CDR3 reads CASSEDSRRNNEQFF. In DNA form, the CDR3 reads TGTGCCAGTTCCGAGGACTCGAGAAGGAACAATGAGCAGTTCTTC.

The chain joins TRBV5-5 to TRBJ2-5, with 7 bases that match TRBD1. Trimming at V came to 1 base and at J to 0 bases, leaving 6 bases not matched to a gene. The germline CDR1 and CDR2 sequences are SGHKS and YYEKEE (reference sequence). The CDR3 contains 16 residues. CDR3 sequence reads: CASSLPRDRYQETQYF. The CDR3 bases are TGTGCCAGCAGCTTGCCAAGGGACAGATACCAAGAGACCCAGTACTTC.

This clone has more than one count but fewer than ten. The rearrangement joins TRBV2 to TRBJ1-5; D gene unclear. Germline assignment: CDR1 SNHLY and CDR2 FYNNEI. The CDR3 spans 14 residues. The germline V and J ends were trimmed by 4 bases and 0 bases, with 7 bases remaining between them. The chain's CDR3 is CASSGQVSNQPQHF. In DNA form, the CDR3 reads TGTGCCAGCAGTGGGCAGGTTAGCAATCAGCCCCAGCATTTT.

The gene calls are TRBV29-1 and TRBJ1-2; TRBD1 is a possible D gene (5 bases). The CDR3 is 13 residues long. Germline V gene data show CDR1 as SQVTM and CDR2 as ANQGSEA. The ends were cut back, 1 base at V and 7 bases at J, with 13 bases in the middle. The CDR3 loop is CSVEGFRDPGYTF. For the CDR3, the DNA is TGCAGCGTTGAAGGATTTAGGGACCCTGGCTACACCTTC.

This CDR3 reads CASSARGNTEAFF. The CDR3 DNA reads as TGTGCCAGCAGCGCCCGGGGGAACACTGAAGCTTTCTTT. The V and J genes are TRBV9 and TRBJ1-1; D not resolved. This CDR3 is 13 amino acids long. Germline V gene lookup returns CDR1 SGDLS and CDR2 YYNGEE. V lost 3 bases to trimming and J lost 1 base, with 7 bases between them.

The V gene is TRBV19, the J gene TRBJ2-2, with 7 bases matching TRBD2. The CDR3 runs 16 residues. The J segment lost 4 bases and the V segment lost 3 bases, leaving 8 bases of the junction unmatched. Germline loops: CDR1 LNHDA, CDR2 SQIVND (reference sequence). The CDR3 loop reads CASSMQGGAVTGELFF. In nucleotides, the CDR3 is TGTGCCAGTAGTATGCAGGGAGGGGCGGTCACCGGGGAGCTGTTTTTT. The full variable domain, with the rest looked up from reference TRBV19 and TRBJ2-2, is DGGITQSPKYLFRKEGQNVTLSCEQNLNHDAMYWYRQDPGQGLRLIYYSQIVNDFQKGDIAEGYSVSREKKESFPLTVTSAQKNPTAFYLCASSMQGGAVTGELFFGEGSRLTVL.

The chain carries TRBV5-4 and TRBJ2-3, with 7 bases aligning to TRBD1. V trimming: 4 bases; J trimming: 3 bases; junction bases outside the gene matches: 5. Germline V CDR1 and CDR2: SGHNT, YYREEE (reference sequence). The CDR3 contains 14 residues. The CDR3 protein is CASSDRVGTDTQYF. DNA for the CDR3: TGTGCCAGCAGCGACAGGGTAGGGACAGATACGCAGTATTTT.